This TCR beta chain derives from a study of CD8+CD57+ T cells in acquired aplastic anemia. About the research overall: Average DNA yield from sorted CD4+ and CD8+ cells was approximately 3 ug.

Broader study findings: Patients and controls had in common twenty-nine CD8+ CDR3 sequences. The CD8+ Simpson's diversity of patients and controls was not significantly different.

Genomic DNA acted as the template from which TCR beta VDJ combination and CDR3 sequence profiling were carried out. TCRdb used MiXCR to reprocess the reads, holding one entry per CDR3 protein. The sample comprises more than 150,000 distinct CDR3 sequences, roughly half of which are singletons, and roughly 2% rests with the top ten. This clonotype was counted ten times or more. Its cognate antigen is unknown. The CDR3 sequence is 14 residues long. After removal of 7 bases from V and 2 bases from J, the junction contained 7 bases not matched to a gene. Germline-derived CDR1 and CDR2 are MNHEY and SMNVEV (reference sequence). Previously, flow cytometry had revealed CD8+CD57+ cell expansion in the patients chosen for sequencing. The patients, all of them, had severe acquired aplastic anemia.

Specimen: sorted CD4+, CD8+, or CD8+CD57+ T cells (not recorded which) from PBMCs. This sequence was found in a human donor with aplastic anemia. This chain connects TRBV27 to TRBJ2-7; 8 bases fit TRBD2. The CDR3 DNA reads TGTGCCAGCATGGTAGCGACTAGCGCCTACGAGCAGTACTTC. Amino acids: CASMVATSAYEQYF.